Listed here are 24 T cell receptor beta chains from one sample, sequenced in a study of cytomegalovirus exposure and HLA in healthy donors. With 60 Vbeta and 13 Jbeta primers, the PCR was carried out. The protocol was immunoSEQ multiplex PCR, while the TCRdb copy is restricted to in-frame clones and leaves out a portion. The table shows 120,000 to 150,000 clones, with 75% to 90% occurring only once. Sequenced: PBMCs. These receptors were collected from a woman in her thirties in good health and CMV-seronegative.

V and J are TRBV10-3 and TRBJ2-3; D gene ambiguous. The CDR3 is 12 amino acids. V lost 10 bases and J 3 bases, leaving 11 bases between the germline ends. Per germline, CDR1 ENHRY and CDR2 SYGVKD. The CDR3 nucleotides are TGTGCCACCGCCCCGGAGACAGATACGCAGTATTTT. This translates into CATAPETDTQYF.

J is TRBJ2-2 and V is TRBV9; TRBD2 matches at 9 bases. Per germline, CDR1 SGDLS and CDR2 YYNGEE. The V and J ends lost 4 bases and 3 bases, in that order; junction bases with no gene match: 7. The CDR3 is 16 amino acids. In DNA, the CDR3 is TGTGCCAGCAGCCCCGCGGGGGGGCCTTACACCGGGGAGCTGTTTTTT. Its translation is CASSPAGGPYTGELFF.

This clone was seen once. V is TRBV28 and J is TRBJ1-2; perhaps TRBD1 as D (5 bases). Trimming pared 6 bases from V and 10 bases from J, leaving 12 bases between. This CDR3 contains 11 residues. Germline V gene sequence: CDR1 MDHEN, CDR2 SYDVKM. CDR3 region: CASSFLGAYTF. The CDR3 nucleotides are TGTGCCAGCAGCTTCCTTGGGGCCTACACCTTC.

This clone was seen a single time. The gene calls are TRBV7-2 and TRBJ1-2; no firm D call. Germline CDR1 is SGHTA and CDR2 is FQGNSA. The CDR3 sequence is 13 residues long. The V end was cut by 1 base, the J end by 3 bases, with 6 bases between. DNA of the CDR3: TGTGCCAGCAGCTTAGTTTCGGACTATGGCTACACCTTC. This codes for CASSLVSDYGYTF. Variable domain in full (rest from reference TRBV7-2 and TRBJ1-2): GAGVSQSPSNKVTEKGKDVELRCDPISGHTALYWYRQSLGQGLEFLIYFQGNSAPDKSGLPSDRFSAERTGGSVSTLTIQRTQQEDSAVYLCASSLVSDYGYTFGSGTRLTVV.

CDR3 amino acids: CASSGAGGTEAFF. The CDR3 nucleotides are TGTGCCAGCAGCGGGGCAGGGGGCACTGAAGCTTTCTTT. The rearrangement uses TRBV7-3 and TRBJ1-1; TRBD1 matches 7 bases. The CDR3 extends over 13 amino acids. Germline-derived CDR1 and CDR2 are SGHTA and FQGTGA. Trimming took 5 bases from V and 4 from J; bases not matched to a gene: 4.

The V call is TRBV9, the J call TRBJ2-7, with 12 bases matching TRBD1. V trimming: 3 bases; J trimming: 7 bases; junction bases outside the gene matches: 14. Germline V CDR1 and CDR2: SGDLS, YYNGEE. This CDR3 is 17 amino acids long. CDR3 in amino acids: CASSAPTFRDRGLEQYF. The CDR3 region has the DNA TGTGCCAGCAGCGCCCCAACCTTCCGGGACAGGGGGCTGGAGCAGTACTTC.

A single count supports this clone. V is TRBV28 and J is TRBJ1-1, with D perhaps matching TRBD1 (6 bases). Germline lookup yields CDR1 MDHEN and CDR2 SYDVKM. The CDR3 contains 15 residues. Between the trimmed V and J ends, which lost 2 bases and 6 bases, there was a span of 16 bases. The CDR3 reads CASSLGGGGKAEAFF. The CDR3 bases are TGTGCCAGCAGTTTAGGGGGCGGGGGCAAGGCTGAAGCTTTCTTT.

The V gene is TRBV7-2, the J gene TRBJ1-2; no reliable D call. Germline V gives CDR1 SGHTA, CDR2 FQGNSA. The length of the CDR3 is 15 residues. Trimming stripped 8 bases from V and 7 bases from J, with 23 bases between. The CDR3 loop reads CASARNLGEVSGYTF. The DNA of the CDR3 is TGTGCCAGCGCCCGTAACCTCGGGGAGGTCTCTGGCTACACCTTC. The complete variable domain, with remaining parts taken from reference TRBV7-2 and TRBJ1-2, reads GAGVSQSPSNKVTEKGKDVELRCDPISGHTALYWYRQSLGQGLEFLIYFQGNSAPDKSGLPSDRFSAERTGGSVSTLTIQRTQQEDSAVYLCASARNLGEVSGYTFGSGTRLTVV.

The chain links TRBV9 to TRBJ1-6; 9 nucleotides line up with TRBD1. This CDR3 comprises 16 residues. Germline V gene data show CDR1 as SGDLS and CDR2 as YYNGEE. V was clipped by 3 bases and J by 7 bases; unmatched bases: 8. The CDR3 loop reads CASSGRTGVGNSPLHF. The CDR3 DNA sequence: TGTGCCAGCAGCGGCAGGACAGGGGTCGGGAATTCACCCCTCCACTTT.

This sequence joins TRBV5-6 and TRBJ2-3; D is perhaps TRBD1 (6 bases). CDR1 is SGHDT and CDR2 is YYEEEE in the germline V gene. Trimming took 0 bases from V and 2 from J, leaving 13 bases between them. The length of the CDR3 is 16 residues. The CDR3 coding sequence is TGTGCCAGCAGCTTGGCGGGCAGGGGATACACAGATACGCAGTATTTT. Translated, it gives CASSLAGRGYTDTQYF.

The chain couples TRBV2 to TRBJ2-1; 8 bases are shared with TRBD1. Germline assignment: CDR1 SNHLY and CDR2 FYNNEI. The CDR3 sequence is 16 residues long. V dropped 6 bases and J dropped 8; count of bases not matched to a gene: 15. The CDR3 loop reads CASSTSVAGGNYEQFF. The CDR3 nucleotides read TGTGCCAGCAGCACCTCGGTGGCAGGGGGCAACTATGAGCAGTTCTTC.

The DNA of the CDR3 is TGCGCCAGCAGCCAAGATAGGGGGCCCGGGGAGCTGTTTTTT. Amino acid sequence: CASSQDRGPGELFF. The gene calls are TRBV4-3 and TRBJ2-2; 7 bases match TRBD1. The V and J ends lost 0 bases and 6 bases, in that order; junction bases with no gene match: 1. The CDR3 consists of 14 residues. Germline CDR1 reads LGHNA; CDR2 reads YSLEER.

This clone appeared once. The J gene is TRBJ2-7, the V gene TRBV27; TRBD1 might be the D (5 bases). CDR1 and CDR2 (germline): MNHEY, SMNVEV (reference sequence). Trimming removed 6 bases at V and 2 bases at J, with 8 bases between. The CDR3 is 12 residues long. CDR3 loop: CASRGLTYEQYF. CDR3 in DNA: TGTGCCAGCAGGGGGCTGACCTACGAGCAGTACTTC.

The rearrangement uses TRBV19 and TRBJ2-5, with D possibly TRBD2 on 5 matching bases. CDR3 length: 16 amino acids. Looked up from germline, CDR1 is LNHDA and CDR2 is SQIVND (reference sequence). Trimming cost V 6 bases and J 0 bases, with 17 bases left between them. CDR3 residues: CASSLSSPVYQETQYF. The CDR3 region has the DNA TGTGCCAGTAGCCTCTCTAGCCCGGTGTACCAAGAGACCCAGTACTTC.

Turning to this clone: One junction end does not reproduce the germline sequence, and a read error may be involved. The chain joins TRBV7-9 to TRBJ2-7; the match to TRBD2 covers 11 bases. This CDR3 region has 17 residues. Germline CDR1 SEHNR, CDR2 FQNEAQ (reference sequence). The CDR3 loop reads CSSSLGLTSGNQDEQYF. The CDR3, as DNA: TGTTCCAGCAGCTTAGGTCTGACTAGCGGGAACCAGGACGAGCAGTACTTC.

The sample holds one count of this clone. The chain is built from TRBV9 and TRBJ2-5; TRBD2 might be the D (6 bases). Germline loops: CDR1 SGDLS, CDR2 YYNGEE. V lost 0 bases and J lost 7, with 10 bases in between. The CDR3 has 13 amino acids. This CDR3 is CASSVDQGGTQYF. The CDR3 coding sequence is TGTGCCAGCAGCGTAGATCAGGGAGGGACCCAGTACTTC.

DNA for the CDR3: TGTGCCTGGAACCCCCCCGGGGGAAGCCCCTCCTACGAGCAGTACTTC. Translation gives CAWNPPGGSPSYEQYF. The chain has TRBV30 and TRBJ2-7, with a possible D match to TRBD2 (6 bases). The length of the CDR3 is 16 residues. Per the germline V gene, CDR1 is GTSNPN and CDR2 is SVGIG (reference sequence). V lost 4 bases and J lost 0, with 19 bases in between.

The V gene is TRBV5-1, the J gene TRBJ2-7, with D perhaps TRBD2 (5 bases). Trimming cost V 7 bases and J 4 bases, with 18 bases left between them. The germline CDR1 and CDR2 sequences are SGHRS and YFSETQ. The CDR3 covers 14 residues. The CDR3 bases are TGCGCCAGCGGACTGAAGGGCCTTAGGTACGAGCAGTACTTC. Its protein is CASGLKGLRYEQYF.

The rearrangement links TRBV6-1 to TRBJ2-3, with D possibly being TRBD1 (5 bases). CDR3 length: 13 residues. CDR1 is MNHNS and CDR2 is SASEGT in the germline V gene. V was trimmed by 6 bases and J by 6 bases, leaving 13 bases between them. In DNA form, the CDR3 reads TGTGCCAGCAGCCTAGGGGCCCACGATACGCAGTATTTT. Translation gives CASSLGAHDTQYF.

The chain is built from TRBV19 and TRBJ2-1; 9 bases are a match to TRBD2. The germline V gene encodes CDR1 LNHDA and CDR2 SQIVND (reference sequence). The CDR3 loop spans 16 amino acids. V was clipped by 6 bases and J by 7 bases; unmatched bases: 13. The CDR3 protein is CASREAIAGGWNEQFF. CDR3 nucleotides: TGTGCCAGTAGGGAGGCGATCGCGGGAGGGTGGAATGAGCAGTTCTTC. The full variable domain, with the rest looked up from reference TRBV19 and TRBJ2-1, is DGGITQSPKYLFRKEGQNVTLSCEQNLNHDAMYWYRQDPGQGLRLIYYSQIVNDFQKGDIAEGYSVSREKKESFPLTVTSAQKNPTAFYLCASREAIAGGWNEQFFGPGTRLTVL.

This clone was seen only once. In nucleotides, the CDR3 is TGTGCCAGCAGGGGGGGGGACAGGGTAAGAGAGACCCAGTACTTC. It yields the protein CASRGGDRVRETQYF. The chain couples TRBV28 to TRBJ2-5; 9 bases line up with TRBD1. The CDR3 extends over 15 amino acids. From germline, CDR1 is MDHEN and CDR2 SYDVKM. The junction had 9 bases not matched to a gene; V was cut back by 6 bases and J by 4 bases.

The rearrangement links TRBV30 to TRBJ2-7, with 9 bases lining up with TRBD1. CDR1 is GTSNPN, CDR2 SVGIG, per germline (reference sequence). The CDR3 is 13 amino acids. V was pared by 5 bases and J by 5 bases, with 7 bases of the junction left unmatched. Written as DNA, the CDR3 is TGTGCCTGGGCACAGGGGGCGCGGGACGAGCAGTACTTC. Translated: CAWAQGARDEQYF.

The chain combines TRBV2 with TRBJ1-5; D gene ambiguous. In germline, CDR1 is SNHLY, CDR2 FYNNEI. CDR3 length: 15 amino acids. V dropped 4 bases and J dropped 6 bases, with 16 bases sitting between them. The CDR3 loop is CASSGRDSAGQPQHF. As DNA, the CDR3 is TGTGCCAGCAGTGGGAGGGATTCGGCGGGTCAGCCCCAGCATTTT.

The chain has TRBV27 and TRBJ1-2, with D maybe TRBD1 (6 bases). CDR3 length: 16 amino acids. The V and J ends lost 4 bases and 2 bases respectively, with 17 bases between them. Germline CDR1 reads MNHEY; CDR2 reads SMNVEV (reference sequence). The CDR3 bases are TGTGCCAGCAGTTCCCGGCGGGGGGCCGTCAACTATGGCTACACCTTC. It specifies CASSSRRGAVNYGYTF.